The clone carrying this T cell receptor (beta chain) was observed once. These data belong to a study of shared clonotypes between healthy human individuals. Across the study: A couple of women and three men aged 18 to 49 served as donors. Plates per donor: three CD4 naive, three CD4 memory, two CD8 naive, one CD8 memory.

Clones were sequenced by immunoSEQ multiplex PCR, and TCRdb holds only the in-frame ones, with some missing. The top ten hold about 0.064% of the sample, which has about 510,000 clones, 96% seen once. The CDR3 runs to 15 residues. Germline V gene sequence: CDR1 MNHNS, CDR2 SASEGT. The V gene lost 4 bases and the J gene lost 5 bases, with 17 bases spanning the gap. This TCR derives from a woman aged 25 to 39 in good health. The sample taken for sequencing was naive CD4+ T cells sorted from blood. Subset denoted: CD45RA+ positively selected. J is TRBJ1-2 and V is TRBV6-1, with D perhaps TRBD1 (6 bases). CDR3 coding DNA: TGTGCCAGCAGTGGCACAGACAGGAAGGGATATGGCTACACCTTC. It yields the protein CASSGTDRKGYGYTF.